This record covers a single T cell receptor (beta chain). Its specificity is not known. These data originate in a study of T cells expressing NK-cell markers. Study-level information: The sequencing cohort of eight donors included seven HCMV-seropositive individuals and one seronegative individual.

The CDR3 consists of 13 residues. From germline, CDR1 is SGHRS and CDR2 YFSETQ. TCRdb reprocessed the 5' RACE reads and keeps a single row for each CDR3 protein, giving no DNA. The sample holds about 260,000 distinct CDR3 sequences. Study observations and caveats: HCMV specificity of the expanded NKG2C+ T cell clones was not established. Six or seven donors carried dominant NKG2C+ clonotypes that made up roughly 1.0-7.0% of their CD8+ T cells.

The V and J genes are TRBV5-1 and TRBJ1-5; TCRdb calls TRBD1, which cannot be checked without DNA. The sequenced sample consisted of blood T cells: a sorted CD56 or NKG2C T cell subset, CD4+ or CD8+ T cells, or bulk PBMC T cells (not recorded which). This clonotype was obtained from a man in his late teens or twenties in good health. The CDR3: CASSTRDGQPQHF.